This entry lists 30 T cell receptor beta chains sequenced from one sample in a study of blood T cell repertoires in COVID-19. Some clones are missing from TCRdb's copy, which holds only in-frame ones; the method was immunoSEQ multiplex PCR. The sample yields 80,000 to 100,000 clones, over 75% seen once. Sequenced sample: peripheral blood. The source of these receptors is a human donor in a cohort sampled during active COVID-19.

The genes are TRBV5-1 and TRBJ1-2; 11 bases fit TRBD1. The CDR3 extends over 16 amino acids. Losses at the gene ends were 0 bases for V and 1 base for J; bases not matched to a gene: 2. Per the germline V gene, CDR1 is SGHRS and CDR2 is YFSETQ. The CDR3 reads CASSLEGQGDNYGYTF. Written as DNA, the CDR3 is TGCGCCAGCAGCTTGGAGGGACAGGGGGATAACTATGGCTACACCTTC. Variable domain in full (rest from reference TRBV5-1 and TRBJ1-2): KAGVTQTPRYLIKTRGQQVTLSCSPISGHRSVSWYQQTPGQGLQFLFEYFSETQRNKGNFPGRFSGRQFSNSRSEMNVSTLELGDSALYLCASSLEGQGDNYGYTFGSGTRLTVV.

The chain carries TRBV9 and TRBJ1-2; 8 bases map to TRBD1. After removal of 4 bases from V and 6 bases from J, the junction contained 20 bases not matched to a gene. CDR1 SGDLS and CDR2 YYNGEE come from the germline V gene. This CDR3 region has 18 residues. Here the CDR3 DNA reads TGTGCCAGCAGCCCAGAGTGGATACGTGGACAGGGTCCGGATGGCTACACCTTC. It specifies CASSPEWIRGQGPDGYTF.

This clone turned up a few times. CDR3 in DNA: TGTGCCAGCAGGGCCCTGGGTACGGGGTCACCCCTCCACTTT. Translating it yields CASRALGTGSPLHF. The rearrangement links TRBV2 to TRBJ1-6; the D is unclear. The germline V gene has CDR1 SNHLY and CDR2 FYNNEI. The CDR3 loop spans 14 amino acids. V was shortened by 6 bases and J by 10 bases, with 16 bases between the two germline ends.

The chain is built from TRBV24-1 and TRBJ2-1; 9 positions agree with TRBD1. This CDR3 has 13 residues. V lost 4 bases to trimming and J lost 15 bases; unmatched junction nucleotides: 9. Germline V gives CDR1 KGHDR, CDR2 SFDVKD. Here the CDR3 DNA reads TGTGCCACCAGTGAAGCTCTGACAGGGGGTCTGTTCTTC. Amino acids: CATSEALTGGLFF.

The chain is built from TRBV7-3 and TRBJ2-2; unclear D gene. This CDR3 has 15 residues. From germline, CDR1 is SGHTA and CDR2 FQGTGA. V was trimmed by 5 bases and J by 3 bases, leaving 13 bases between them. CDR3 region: CASSPLAAHTGELFF. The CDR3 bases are TGTGCCAGCAGCCCCCTCGCGGCTCACACCGGGGAGCTGTTTTTT.

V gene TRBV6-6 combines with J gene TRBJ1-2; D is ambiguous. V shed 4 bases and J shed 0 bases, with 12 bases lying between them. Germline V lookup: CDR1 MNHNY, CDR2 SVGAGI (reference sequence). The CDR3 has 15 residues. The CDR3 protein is CASSSYREANYGYTF. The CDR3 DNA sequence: TGTGCCAGCAGTTCCTACCGAGAAGCTAACTATGGCTACACCTTC.

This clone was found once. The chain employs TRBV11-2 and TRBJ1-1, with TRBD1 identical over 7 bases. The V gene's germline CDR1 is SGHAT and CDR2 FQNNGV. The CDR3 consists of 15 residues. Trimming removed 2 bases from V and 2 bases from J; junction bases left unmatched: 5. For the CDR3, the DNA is TGTGCCAGCAGCTTATCCGGGACAGCAAACACTGAAGCTTTCTTT. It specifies CASSLSGTANTEAFF.

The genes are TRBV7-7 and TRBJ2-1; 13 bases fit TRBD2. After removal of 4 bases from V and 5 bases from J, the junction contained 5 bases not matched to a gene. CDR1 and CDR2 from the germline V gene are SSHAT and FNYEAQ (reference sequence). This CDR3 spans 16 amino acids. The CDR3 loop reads CASSYRLAGGNNEQFF. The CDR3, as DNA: TGTGCCAGCAGCTACAGACTAGCGGGAGGAAACAATGAGCAGTTCTTC.

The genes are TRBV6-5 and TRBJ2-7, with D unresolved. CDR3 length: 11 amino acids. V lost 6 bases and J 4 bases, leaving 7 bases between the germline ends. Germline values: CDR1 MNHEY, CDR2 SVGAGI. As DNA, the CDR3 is TGTGCCAGCAGGGGCGTTTACGAGCAGTACTTC. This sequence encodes CASRGVYEQYF.

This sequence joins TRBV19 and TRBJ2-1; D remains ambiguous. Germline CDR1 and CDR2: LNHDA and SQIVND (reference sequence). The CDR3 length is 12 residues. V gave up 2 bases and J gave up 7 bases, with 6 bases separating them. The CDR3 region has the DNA TGTGCCAGTAGTATACGTCGGAATGAGCAGTTCTTC. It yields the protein CASSIRRNEQFF.

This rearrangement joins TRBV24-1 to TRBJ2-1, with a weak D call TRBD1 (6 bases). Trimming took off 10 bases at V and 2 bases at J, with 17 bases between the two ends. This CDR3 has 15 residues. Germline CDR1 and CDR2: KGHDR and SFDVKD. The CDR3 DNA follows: TGTGCCACTAAAAACGGGACACTTCCCTACAATGAGCAGTTCTTC. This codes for CATKNGTLPYNEQFF.

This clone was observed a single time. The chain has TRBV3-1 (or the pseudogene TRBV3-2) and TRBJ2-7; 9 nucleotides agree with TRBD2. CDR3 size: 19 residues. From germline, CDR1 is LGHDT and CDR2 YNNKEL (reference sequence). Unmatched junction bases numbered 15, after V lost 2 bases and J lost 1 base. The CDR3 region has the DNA TGTGCCAGCAGCCAACCGTTAGCGGGAGCCTGGGGTGGGTCCTACGAGCAGTACTTC. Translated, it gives CASSQPLAGAWGGSYEQYF.

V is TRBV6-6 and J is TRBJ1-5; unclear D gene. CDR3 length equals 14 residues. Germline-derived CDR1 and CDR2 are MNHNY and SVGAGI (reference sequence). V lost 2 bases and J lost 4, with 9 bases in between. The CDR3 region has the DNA TGTGCCAGCAGTTACATGGAGAATAATCAGCCCCAGCATTTT. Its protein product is CASSYMENNQPQHF.

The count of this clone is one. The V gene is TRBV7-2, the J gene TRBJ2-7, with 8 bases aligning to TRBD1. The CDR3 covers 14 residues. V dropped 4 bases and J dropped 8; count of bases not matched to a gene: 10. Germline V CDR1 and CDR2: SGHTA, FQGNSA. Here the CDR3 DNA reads TGTGCCAGCAGCTCGAGGACAGGGACTCGCCAGCAGTACTTC. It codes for CASSSRTGTRQQYF.

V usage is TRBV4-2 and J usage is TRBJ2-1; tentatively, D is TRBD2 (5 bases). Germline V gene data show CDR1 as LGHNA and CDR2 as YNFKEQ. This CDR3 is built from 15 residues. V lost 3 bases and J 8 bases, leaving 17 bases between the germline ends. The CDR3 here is CASSQVKEVWDEQFF. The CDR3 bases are TGTGCCAGCAGCCAGGTTAAGGAGGTCTGGGATGAGCAGTTCTTC.

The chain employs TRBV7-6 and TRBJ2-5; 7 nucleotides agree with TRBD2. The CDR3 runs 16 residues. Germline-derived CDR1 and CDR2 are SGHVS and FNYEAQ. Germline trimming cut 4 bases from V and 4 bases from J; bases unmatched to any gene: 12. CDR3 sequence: CASSSWAQGRGETQYF. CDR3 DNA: TGTGCCAGCAGCTCGTGGGCCCAAGGGAGGGGAGAGACCCAGTACTTC. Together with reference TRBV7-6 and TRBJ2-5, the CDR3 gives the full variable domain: GAGVSQSPRYKVTKRGQDVALRCDPISGHVSLYWYRQALGQGPEFLTYFNYEAQQDKSGLPNDRFSAERPEGSISTLTIQRTEQRDSAMYRCASSSWAQGRGETQYFGPGTRLLVL.

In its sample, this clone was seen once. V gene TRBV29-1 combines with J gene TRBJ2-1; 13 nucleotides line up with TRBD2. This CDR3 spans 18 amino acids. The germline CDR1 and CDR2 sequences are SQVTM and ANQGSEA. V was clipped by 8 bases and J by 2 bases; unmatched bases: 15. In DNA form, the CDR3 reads TGCAGCATAAAATACGGGACTAGCGGGGTTCCTACCTACAATGAGCAGTTCTTC. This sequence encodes CSIKYGTSGVPTYNEQFF.

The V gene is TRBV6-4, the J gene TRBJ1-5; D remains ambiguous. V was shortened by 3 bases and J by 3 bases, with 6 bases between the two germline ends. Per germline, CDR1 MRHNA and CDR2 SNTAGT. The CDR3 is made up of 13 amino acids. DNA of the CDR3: TGTGCCAGCAGTGAAGAGCTCAATCAGCCCCAGCATTTT. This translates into CASSEELNQPQHF.

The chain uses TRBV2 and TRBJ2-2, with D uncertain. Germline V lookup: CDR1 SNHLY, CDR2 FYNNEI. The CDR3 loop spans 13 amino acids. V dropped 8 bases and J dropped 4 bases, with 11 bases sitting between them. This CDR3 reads CASDGVGTGELFF. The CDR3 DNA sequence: TGTGCCAGCGATGGAGTCGGCACCGGGGAGCTGTTTTTT.

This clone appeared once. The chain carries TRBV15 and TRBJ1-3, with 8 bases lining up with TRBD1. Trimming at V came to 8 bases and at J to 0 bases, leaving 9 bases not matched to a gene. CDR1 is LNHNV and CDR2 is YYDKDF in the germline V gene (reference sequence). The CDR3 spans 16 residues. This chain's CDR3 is CATERDRRYSGNTIYF. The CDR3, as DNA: TGTGCCACCGAGAGGGACAGGCGATACTCTGGAAACACCATATATTTT.

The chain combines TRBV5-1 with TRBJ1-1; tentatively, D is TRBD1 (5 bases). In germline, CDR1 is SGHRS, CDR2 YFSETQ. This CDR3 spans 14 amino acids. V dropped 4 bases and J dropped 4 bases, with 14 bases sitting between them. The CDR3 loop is CASSLVGAGTEAFF. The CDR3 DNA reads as TGCGCCAGCAGCCTCGTAGGGGCTGGCACTGAAGCTTTCTTT.

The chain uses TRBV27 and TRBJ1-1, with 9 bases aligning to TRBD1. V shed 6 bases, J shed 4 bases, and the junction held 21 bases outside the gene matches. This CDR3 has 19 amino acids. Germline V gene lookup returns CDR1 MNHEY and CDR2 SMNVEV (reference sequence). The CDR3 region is CASRNSERLYRQGGTEAFF. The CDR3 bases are TGTGCCAGCAGGAACTCAGAGCGCCTATACCGACAGGGGGGCACTGAAGCTTTCTTT.

The CDR3 reads CASSQGWGGFMEKLFF. The CDR3 DNA sequence: TGTGCCAGCAGCCAAGGCTGGGGAGGCTTTATGGAAAAACTGTTTTTT. V is TRBV3-1 (or the pseudogene TRBV3-2) and J is TRBJ1-4; D remains ambiguous. The CDR3 has 16 amino acids. The V end was cut by 1 base, the J end by 8 bases, with 17 bases between. The germline V gene has CDR1 LGHDT and CDR2 YNNKEL (reference sequence).

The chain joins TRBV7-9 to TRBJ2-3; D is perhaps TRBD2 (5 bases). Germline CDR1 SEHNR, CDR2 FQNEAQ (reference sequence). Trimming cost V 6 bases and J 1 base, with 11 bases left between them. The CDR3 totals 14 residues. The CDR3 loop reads CASRRVAGTDTQYF. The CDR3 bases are TGTGCCAGCAGGCGGGTAGCAGGCACAGATACGCAGTATTTT.

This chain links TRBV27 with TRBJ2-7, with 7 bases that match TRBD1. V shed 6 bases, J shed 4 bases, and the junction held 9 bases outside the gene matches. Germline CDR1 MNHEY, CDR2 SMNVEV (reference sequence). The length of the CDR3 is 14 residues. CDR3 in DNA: TGTGCCAGCAGCACAAGAGTGGACAGGTACGAGCAGTACTTC. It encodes CASSTRVDRYEQYF.

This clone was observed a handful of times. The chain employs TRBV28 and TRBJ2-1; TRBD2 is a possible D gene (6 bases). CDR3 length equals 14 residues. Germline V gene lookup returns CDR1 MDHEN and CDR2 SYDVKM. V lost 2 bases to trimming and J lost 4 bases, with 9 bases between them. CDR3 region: CASSLAGMYNEQFF. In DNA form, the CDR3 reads TGTGCCAGCAGTTTAGCGGGAATGTACAATGAGCAGTTCTTC.

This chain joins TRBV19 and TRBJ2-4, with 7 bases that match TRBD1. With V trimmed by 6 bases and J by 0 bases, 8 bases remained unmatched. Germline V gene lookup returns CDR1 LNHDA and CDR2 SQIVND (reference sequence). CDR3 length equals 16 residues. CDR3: CASSEGQPLAKNIQYF. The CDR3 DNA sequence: TGTGCCAGTAGCGAGGGACAGCCATTAGCCAAAAACATTCAGTACTTC.

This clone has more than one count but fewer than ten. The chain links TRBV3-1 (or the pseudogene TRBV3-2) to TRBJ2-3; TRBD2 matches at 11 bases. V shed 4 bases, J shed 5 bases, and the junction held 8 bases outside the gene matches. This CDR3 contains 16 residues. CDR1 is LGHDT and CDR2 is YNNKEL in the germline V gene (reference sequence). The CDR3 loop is CASSLRLAGTVDTQYF. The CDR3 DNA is TGTGCCAGCAGCCTCAGACTAGCGGGGACGGTAGATACGCAGTATTTT.

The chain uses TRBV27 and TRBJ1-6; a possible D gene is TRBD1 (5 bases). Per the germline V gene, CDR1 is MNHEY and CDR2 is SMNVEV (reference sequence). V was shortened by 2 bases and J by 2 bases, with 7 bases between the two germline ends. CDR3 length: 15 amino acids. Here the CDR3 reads CASSLPRAYNSPLHF. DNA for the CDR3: TGTGCCAGCAGTTTACCCAGGGCCTATAATTCACCCCTCCACTTT.

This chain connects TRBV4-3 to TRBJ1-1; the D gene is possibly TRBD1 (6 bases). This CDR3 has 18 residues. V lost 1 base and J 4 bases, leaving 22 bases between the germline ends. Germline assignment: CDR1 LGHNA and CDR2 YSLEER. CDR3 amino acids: CASSQVRDTLYWGTEAFF. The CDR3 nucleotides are TGCGCCAGCAGCCAAGTCCGGGACACACTTTATTGGGGCACTGAAGCTTTCTTT.